This T cell receptor (beta chain) was obtained from a study of PD-1 blockade in classical Hodgkin lymphoma (dated by TCRdb to the early 2020s). As for the study more broadly: To define a peripheral blood immune signature of response to PD-1 blockade in classical Hodgkin lymphoma, the study combined TCR beta sequencing with CyTOF.

The time point label corresponds to: newly diagnosed, previously untreated cHL patient sample. As a comparison group for the relapsed/refractory trial patients, PBMCs from patients with newly diagnosed, previously untreated classical Hodgkin lymphoma were sequenced. Peripheral blood was collected in 8 mL Vacutainer Cell Preparation Tubes, from which PBMCs were isolated by centrifugation and then cryopreserved. Study-wide conclusions, independent of this receptor: The study covered only a single clinical trial cohort, and the causes of the repertoire differences, possibly disease activity or prior therapy, were still not defined. Baseline TCR diversity was reported to be lower in newly diagnosed patients than in healthy donors, and even lower in relapsed/refractory patients.

Comments on this clone: Its antigen specificity is not known. Per-base quality was not reported, and no clone a single base away is much larger than it.

The germline V end is reduced by 1 base and the J end by 0 bases; junction bases left unmatched: 3. From the germline V gene (reference sequence), CDR1 is SEHNR and CDR2 is FQNEAQ. Measured from the cysteine to the phenylalanine, the CDR3 is 16 residues long. The read is trimmed to its CDR3 DNA, 48 bases read in frame from base 1. The Qiagen DNeasy kit was used to extract genomic DNA both from unsorted PBMCs and from the negatively selected CD4+ and CD8+ fractions. TCR beta CDR3 regions were subjected to amplification by immunoSEQ multiplex PCR with primers that anneal to V and J segments. A synthetic immune receptor repertoire was used to minimize amplification bias, and any remaining bias was removed computationally after sequencing. The paper's data handling went like this. Custom Python scripts were used to quantify repertoire diversity as the Shannon entropy index. Unsorted, CD4+ and CD8+ repertoires were analyzed separately, except in combined analyses where CD4+ and CD8+ sequences were merged in silico. The source is immuneACCESS, and TCRdb retained only in-frame sequences with V and J called. Part of the clones is not carried over; for the studies checked, unresolved V genes explain less than half of this, and the remainder is unexplained. The D gene and trimming were derived from the DNA, and the V and J assignments and clone size from that table. Recorded for this sample are some 70,000 clones; approximately 93% of them occurred a single time. The ten largest clones represent roughly 2.7% of the sample.

The receptor was derived from a human donor with classical Hodgkin lymphoma. The sample comprised peripheral blood mononuclear cells (PBMCs). This sequence uses TRBV7-9 and TRBJ1-3, and TRBD1 aligns with 7 junction nucleotides. The CDR3 protein sequence reads: CASSLGTGRSGNTIYF. Read as DNA, the sequence is TGTGCCAGCAGCTTAGGGACAGGCCGCTCTGGAAACACCATATATTTT.